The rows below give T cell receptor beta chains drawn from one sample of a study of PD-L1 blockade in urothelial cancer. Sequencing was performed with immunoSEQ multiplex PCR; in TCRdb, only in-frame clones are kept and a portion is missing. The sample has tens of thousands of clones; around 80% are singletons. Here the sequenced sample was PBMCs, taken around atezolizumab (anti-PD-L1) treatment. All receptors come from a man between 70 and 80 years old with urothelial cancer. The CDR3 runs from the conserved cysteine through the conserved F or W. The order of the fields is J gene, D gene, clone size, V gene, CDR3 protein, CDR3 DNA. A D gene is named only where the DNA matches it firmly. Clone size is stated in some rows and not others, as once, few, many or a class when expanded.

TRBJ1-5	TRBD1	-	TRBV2	CASSPDRIPNQPQHF	TGTGCCAGCAGTCCGGACAGGATCCCCAATCAGCCCCAGCATTTT
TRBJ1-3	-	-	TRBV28	CASRGWGDSGNTIYF	TGTGCCAGCAGGGGATGGGGCGACTCTGGAAACACCATATATTTT
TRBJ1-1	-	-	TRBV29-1	CSPRTDMNTEAFF	TGCAGCCCACGGACAGACATGAACACTGAAGCTTTCTTT
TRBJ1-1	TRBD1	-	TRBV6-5	CASSYPRTGWNTEAFF	TGTGCCAGCAGTTACCCGCGGACAGGGTGGAACACTGAAGCTTTCTTT
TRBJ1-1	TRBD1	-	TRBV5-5	CASSSPDRGPEAFF	TGTGCCAGCAGCTCCCCTGACAGGGGGCCCGAAGCTTTCTTT
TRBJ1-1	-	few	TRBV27	CASSTPGNLNTEAFF	TGTGCCAGCAGTACCCCAGGGAACTTGAACACTGAAGCTTTCTTT
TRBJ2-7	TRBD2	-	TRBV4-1	CASSQEPPLAGDFYEQYF	TGCGCCAGCAGCCAAGAACCCCCCCTAGCGGGAGATTTCTACGAGCAGTACTTC
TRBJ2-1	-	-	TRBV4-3	CASSQDTGFTQFF	TGCGCCAGCAGCCAAGATACAGGTTTCACTCAGTTCTTC
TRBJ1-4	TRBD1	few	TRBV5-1	CASSSRGQLEEKLFF	TGCGCCAGCAGCTCGAGGGGACAGTTGGAAGAAAAACTGTTTTTT
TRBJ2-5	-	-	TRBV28	CASSLGLYQETQYF	TGTGCCAGCAGTTTAGGACTGTACCAAGAGACCCAGTACTTC
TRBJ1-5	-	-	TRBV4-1	CASSQDGTVNQPQHF	TGCGCCAGCAGCCAAGATGGAACAGTGAATCAGCCCCAGCATTTT
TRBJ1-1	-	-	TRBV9	CASSAEAFLNTEAFF	TGTGCCAGCAGCGCAGAGGCCTTCTTGAACACTGAAGCTTTCTTT
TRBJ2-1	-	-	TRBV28	CASSLWASNEQFF	TGTGCCAGCAGTTTATGGGCTAGCAATGAGCAGTTCTTC
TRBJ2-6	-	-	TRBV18	CASSTVRGSAGANVLTF	TGTGCCAGCTCGACAGTGAGGGGGAGTGCTGGGGCCAACGTCCTGACTTTC
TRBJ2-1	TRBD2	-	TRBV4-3	CASSQVASGSDEQFF	TGCGCCAGCAGCCAAGTGGCTAGCGGGAGTGATGAGCAGTTCTTC
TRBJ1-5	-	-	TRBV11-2	CASSLGGRRQPQHF	TGTGCCAGCAGCTTAGGGGGGCGCCGGCAGCCCCAGCATTTT
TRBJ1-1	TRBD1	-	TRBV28	CASSTYRGKEAEAFF	TGTGCCAGCAGTACGTACAGGGGGAAGGAGGCTGAAGCTTTCTTT
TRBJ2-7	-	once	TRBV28	CASSPMGSPDNEQYF	TGTGCCAGCAGTCCTATGGGGTCCCCGGACAACGAGCAGTACTTC
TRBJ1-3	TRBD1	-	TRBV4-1	CASSQDQGVGGNTIYF	TGCGCCAGCAGCCAAGATCAGGGGGTGGGGGGAAACACCATATATTTT
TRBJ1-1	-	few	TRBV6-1	CASSVLEATEAFF	TGTGCCAGCAGCGTTCTGGAGGCCACTGAAGCTTTCTTT
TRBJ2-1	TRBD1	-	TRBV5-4	CASSSRDRQYNEQFF	TGTGCCAGCAGCTCCCGGGACAGACAATACAATGAGCAGTTCTTC
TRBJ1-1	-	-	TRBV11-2	CASSLVGVDAFF	TGTGCCAGCAGCTTAGTGGGAGTGGATGCTTTCTTT
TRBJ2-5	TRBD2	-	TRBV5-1	CASSLSGAQETQYF	TGCGCCAGCAGCCTTAGCGGGGCACAAGAGACCCAGTACTTC
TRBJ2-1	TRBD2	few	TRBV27	CASRARTSGTYNEQFF	TGTGCCAGCAGAGCTAGGACTAGCGGGACTTACAATGAGCAGTTCTTC
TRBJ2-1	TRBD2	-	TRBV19	CASSIDGTSGSDEQFF	TGTGCCAGTAGTATAGATGGGACTAGCGGGAGTGATGAGCAGTTCTTC
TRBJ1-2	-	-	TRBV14	CASSPRRDYGYTF	TGTGCCAGCAGTCCGAGGAGGGACTATGGCTACACCTTC
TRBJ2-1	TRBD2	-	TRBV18	CASSTPSGNRDEQFF	TGTGCCAGCTCCACCCCTAGCGGGAATCGGGATGAGCAGTTCTTC
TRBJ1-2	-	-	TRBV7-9	CASTSGTYGYTF	TGTGCCAGCACCAGTGGTACCTATGGCTACACCTTC
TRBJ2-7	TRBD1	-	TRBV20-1	CSPDRGDEQYF	TGCAGCCCGGACAGGGGAGACGAGCAGTACTTC
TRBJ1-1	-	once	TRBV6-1	CASSARGGTEAFF	TGTGCCAGCAGTGCGCGGGGGGGGACTGAAGCTTTCTTT
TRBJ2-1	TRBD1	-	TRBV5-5	CASSLRDRAYNEQFF	TGTGCCAGCAGCTTGAGGGACAGGGCATACAATGAGCAGTTCTTC
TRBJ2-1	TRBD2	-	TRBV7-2	CATTTSGGPGNEQFF	TGTGCCACTACGACTAGCGGGGGGCCGGGGAATGAGCAGTTCTTC
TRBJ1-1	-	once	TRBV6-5	CASSYSGYTEAFF	TGTGCCAGCAGTTACTCGGGCTACACTGAAGCTTTCTTT
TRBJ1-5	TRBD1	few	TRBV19	CASSTRPTGAVNQPQHF	TGTGCCAGTAGTACCCGACCGACAGGGGCGGTCAATCAGCCCCAGCATTTT
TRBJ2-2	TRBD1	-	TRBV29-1	CSVVRQGAGELFF	TGCAGCGTTGTGAGACAGGGAGCCGGGGAGCTGTTTTTT
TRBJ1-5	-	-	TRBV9	CASSGGGGGQPQHF	TGTGCCAGCAGCGGAGGGGGGGGAGGTCAGCCCCAGCATTTT
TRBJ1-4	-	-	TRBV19	CASSGPQGRANEKLFF	TGTGCCAGTAGCGGCCCACAGGGTCGAGCTAATGAAAAACTGTTTTTT
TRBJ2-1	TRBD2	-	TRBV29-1	CSANGGSDFWDEQFF	TGCAGCGCTAACGGCGGGAGTGATTTTTGGGATGAGCAGTTCTTC
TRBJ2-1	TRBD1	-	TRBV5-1	CASSAGQGDPNEQFF	TGCGCCAGCAGCGCGGGACAGGGGGATCCCAATGAGCAGTTCTTC